This entry lists 17 T cell receptor beta chains sequenced from one sample in a study of T cell changes during pregnancy in multiple sclerosis. The assay was immunoSEQ multiplex PCR, and TCRdb's table has in-frame clones only and misses some. Of about 34,000 clones listed, roughly nine tenths were seen once; the top ten hold approximately 11%. The material was CD8+ T cells from peripheral blood mononuclear cells, obtained before pregnancy. These receptors came from a female donor with multiple sclerosis, enrolled in a pregnancy study.

The chain couples TRBV18 to TRBJ2-1; the match to TRBD1 covers 7 bases. This CDR3 comprises 14 residues. In germline, CDR1 is KGHSH, CDR2 LQKENI. V lost 6 bases to trimming and J lost 6 bases; unmatched junction nucleotides: 8. This CDR3 reads CASSLDRVSNEQFF. CDR3 DNA sequence: TGTGCCAGCTCCCTAGACAGGGTTTCCAATGAGCAGTTCTTC.

The chain employs TRBV5-1 and TRBJ2-7, with 7 bases fitting TRBD1. The germline CDR1 and CDR2 sequences are SGHRS and YFSETQ. CDR3 size: 14 residues. The V segment lost 2 bases and the J segment 5 bases; nucleotides outside the gene matches: 7. The CDR3 DNA reads TGCGCCAGCAGCTTTACAGGGGACCCCCACGAGCAGTACTTC. Translating it yields CASSFTGDPHEQYF.

DNA of the CDR3: TGCGCCAGCAGCCAAGAACCACTACTCCGGCAGGGGCCTGGAAACACCATATATTTT. Translated, it gives CASSQEPLLRQGPGNTIYF. This sequence joins TRBV4-1 and TRBJ1-3; perhaps TRBD1 as D (6 bases). Germline CDR1 is MGHRA and CDR2 is YSYEKL. V lost 0 bases to trimming and J lost 2 bases, with 20 bases between them. The CDR3 spans 19 residues.

The chain has TRBV6-1 and TRBJ2-1; D gene unclear. The CDR3 runs 14 residues. The germline CDR1 and CDR2 sequences are MNHNS and SASEGT. Trimming removed 1 base from V and 8 bases from J, with 12 bases in between. CDR3 DNA sequence: TGTGCCAGCAGTGAAGAAAAAGTGGGCGATGAGCAGTTCTTC. Amino acid sequence: CASSEEKVGDEQFF.

The J gene is TRBJ2-2, the V gene TRBV19, with D possibly TRBD2 on 6 matching bases. Germline CDR1 LNHDA, CDR2 SQIVND (reference sequence). The CDR3 totals 16 residues. The ends were cut back, 1 base at V and 4 bases at J, with 13 bases in the middle. The CDR3: CASSIGASVPTGELFF. The CDR3 DNA reads as TGTGCCAGTAGTATAGGGGCTAGCGTACCCACCGGGGAGCTGTTTTTT.

V gene TRBV4-3 combines with J gene TRBJ1-1, with a possible D match to TRBD1 (5 bases). Germline assignment: CDR1 LGHNA and CDR2 YSLEER. The CDR3 contains 14 residues. V was trimmed by 5 bases and J by 0 bases, leaving 10 bases between them. The chain's CDR3 is CASSSDSLNTEAFF. The CDR3 region has the DNA TGCGCCAGCAGCTCAGACAGCTTGAACACTGAAGCTTTCTTT.

The rearrangement links TRBV30 to TRBJ1-3; D is uncertain. The CDR3 has 14 residues. Trimming stripped 2 bases from V and 0 bases from J, with 8 bases between. Germline V gene sequence: CDR1 GTSNPN, CDR2 SVGIG (reference sequence). The CDR3 nucleotides read TGTGCCTGGAGTAACACTATCTCTGGAAACACCATATATTTT. Its protein is CAWSNTISGNTIYF.

In this sample, this clone turned up a few times. The V call is TRBV27, the J call TRBJ1-2; weak D call: TRBD1 (6 bases). The V gene lost 6 bases and the J gene lost 4 bases, with 15 bases spanning the gap. The CDR3 is 14 amino acids. Germline CDR1 MNHEY, CDR2 SMNVEV (reference sequence). CDR3 protein: CASSTTGFGYGYTF. The CDR3 bases are TGTGCCAGCAGCACAACAGGGTTTGGCTATGGCTACACCTTC.

The CDR3 sequence: CASSFLPGQREAFF. CDR3 coding DNA: TGTGCCAGCAGTTTTCTACCGGGACAGCGTGAAGCTTTCTTT. The J gene is TRBJ1-1, the V gene TRBV6-1, with 7 nucleotides matching TRBD1. Germline trimming cut 5 bases from V and 7 bases from J; bases unmatched to any gene: 10. The germline gives CDR1 MNHNS, CDR2 SASEGT. This CDR3 contains 14 residues.

The sample holds one count of this clone. This sequence joins TRBV19 and TRBJ2-7; 10 nucleotides line up with TRBD1. The CDR3 is 14 residues long. Germline V lookup: CDR1 LNHDA, CDR2 SQIVND (reference sequence). V lost 6 bases to trimming and J lost 4 bases; unmatched junction nucleotides: 6. For the CDR3, the DNA is TGTGCCAGTAGCCTGACAGGGGGCGGGTACGAGCAGTACTTC. Translating it yields CASSLTGGGYEQYF.

The gene calls are TRBV7-2 and TRBJ2-5; 7 positions agree with TRBD2. CDR3 length: 15 amino acids. Germline loops: CDR1 SGHTA, CDR2 FQGNSA. Germline trimming cut 1 base from V and 2 bases from J; bases unmatched to any gene: 4. The CDR3 DNA follows: TGTGCCAGCAGCTTAGTGGCTAGCGGACAAGAGACCCAGTACTTC. This sequence encodes CASSLVASGQETQYF.

The rearrangement links TRBV5-4 to TRBJ2-5; no definite D call. The germline CDR1 and CDR2 sequences are SGHNT and YYREEE (reference sequence). V dropped 5 bases and J dropped 0 bases, with 8 bases sitting between them. This CDR3 is 13 amino acids long. CDR3 residues: CASSTTDQETQYF. In DNA form, the CDR3 reads TGTGCCAGCAGTACCACAGACCAAGAGACCCAGTACTTC.

V is TRBV5-1 and J is TRBJ2-5; D remains unclear. This CDR3 region has 14 residues. Trimming stripped 1 base from V and 2 bases from J, with 9 bases between. Germline CDR1 is SGHRS and CDR2 is YFSETQ. Here the CDR3 DNA reads TGCGCCAGCAGCTTGACCAAACTACAAGAGACCCAGTACTTC. This encodes CASSLTKLQETQYF.

V gene TRBV7-7 combines with J gene TRBJ2-2; D is uncertain. CDR1 is SSHAT and CDR2 is FNYEAQ in the germline V gene (reference sequence). The CDR3 contains 14 residues. Trimming stripped 3 bases from V and 4 bases from J, with 9 bases between. CDR3 loop: CASSFRLGTGELFF. The CDR3 DNA sequence: TGTGCCAGCAGCTTTCGTCTCGGCACCGGGGAGCTGTTTTTT.

V gene TRBV2 combines with J gene TRBJ1-2; 7 bases agree with TRBD1. V gave up 6 bases and J gave up 1 base; unmatched junction bases: 8. This CDR3 is 15 amino acids long. Germline V gene sequence: CDR1 SNHLY, CDR2 FYNNEI. The CDR3 DNA reads as TGTGCCAGCAGCCGGGGACAGCGGATTAACTATGGCTACACCTTC. Translating it yields CASSRGQRINYGYTF.

This clone was observed a handful of times. The chain carries TRBV9 and TRBJ1-1, with 10 positions matching TRBD1. V lost 3 bases to trimming and J lost 5 bases; unmatched junction nucleotides: 7. The CDR3 is 15 residues long. Germline-derived CDR1 and CDR2 are SGDLS and YYNGEE. As DNA, the CDR3 is TGTGCCAGCAGCGGGAGACAGGGGGCTGAGACTGAAGCTTTCTTT. It translates to CASSGRQGAETEAFF.

This clone has a single count. The rearrangement joins TRBV5-1 to TRBJ2-2; 10 positions agree with TRBD1. The CDR3 totals 16 residues. The V and J ends lost 4 bases and 3 bases, in that order; junction bases with no gene match: 6. Germline CDR1 is SGHRS and CDR2 is YFSETQ. CDR3 bases: TGCGCCAGCAGCACGACCGGGACAGGGGACACCGGGGAGCTGTTTTTT. Amino acid sequence: CASSTTGTGDTGELFF.